These T cell receptor beta chains were read from a single sample in a study of type 1 regulatory T cells. These TCRs are of unknown antigen specificity. TCRdb redid the calling of the reads with MiXCR, one entry per CDR3 protein. The sample gives over 14,000 distinct CDR3 sequences, roughly an eighth of which show up once; roughly 14% is in the top ten. Sequenced: cultured T cells, either the whole culture or a sorted T cell fraction (not recorded which). These TCRs come from a human donor in good health. CDR3s include the opening cysteine and the closing phenylalanine or tryptophan. Fields, in order: V gene, J gene, CDR3 protein.

V: TRBV5-6; J: TRBJ2-3; CDR3: CASSSLAATDTQYF
V: TRBV10-3; J: TRBJ1-1; CDR3: CAISESLGTHMNTEAFF
V: TRBV20-1; J: TRBJ2-5; CDR3: CSPRRDNTRETQYF
V: TRBV5-8; J: TRBJ2-1; CDR3: CASSLRGGGGEQFF
V: TRBV11-2; J: TRBJ1-2; CDR3: CASSRGGGRGYTF
V: TRBV15; J: TRBJ2-3; CDR3: CATSRDGSRTDTQYF
V: TRBV7-3; J: TRBJ2-3; CDR3: CACSLDRTDTQYF
V: TRBV28; J: TRBJ2-7; CDR3: CASSSRHRVPYEQYF
V: TRBV11-2; J: TRBJ2-7; CDR3: CASSPRTTGTSYEQYF
V: TRBV3-1; J: TRBJ2-7; CDR3: CASSQDVVAGSYEQYF
V: TRBV5-1; J: TRBJ1-1; CDR3: CASSLAQNTETFF
V: TRBV9; J: TRBJ2-1; CDR3: CASSARLAGGNEQFF